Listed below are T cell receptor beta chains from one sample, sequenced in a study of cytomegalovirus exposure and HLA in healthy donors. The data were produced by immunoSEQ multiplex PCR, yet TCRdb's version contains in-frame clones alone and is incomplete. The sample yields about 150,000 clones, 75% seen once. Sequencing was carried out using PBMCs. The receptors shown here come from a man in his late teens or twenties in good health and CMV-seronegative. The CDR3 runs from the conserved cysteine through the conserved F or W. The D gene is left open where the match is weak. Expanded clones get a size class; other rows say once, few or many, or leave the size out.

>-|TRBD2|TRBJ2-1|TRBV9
CASSEGLAGVGNEQFF
TGTGCCAGCAGCGAGGGACTAGCGGGAGTAGGAAATGAGCAGTTCTTC
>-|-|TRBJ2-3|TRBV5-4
CASSLVVSESTDTQYF
TGTGCCAGCAGCTTGGTGGTGAGCGAGAGCACAGATACGCAGTATTTT
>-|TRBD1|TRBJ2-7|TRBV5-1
CASSSDGQEAYEQYF
TGCGCCAGCAGCTCCGACGGACAGGAGGCCTACGAGCAGTACTTC
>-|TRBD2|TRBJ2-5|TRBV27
CASSGGSGSLETQYF
TGTGCCAGCAGTGGAGGGAGCGGGAGCCTTGAGACCCAGTACTTC
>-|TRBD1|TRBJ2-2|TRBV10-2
CASDVTGTGGTGELFF
TGCGCCAGCGATGTAACCGGGACAGGGGGCACCGGGGAGCTGTTTTTT
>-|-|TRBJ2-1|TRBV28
CASSQWAEQFF
TGTGCCAGCAGTCAATGGGCCGAGCAGTTCTTC
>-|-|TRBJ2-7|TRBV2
CASTMEGLYEQYF
TGTGCCAGCACCATGGAGGGCCTCTACGAGCAGTACTTC
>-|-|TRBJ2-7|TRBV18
CASSRDVGLASYEQYF
TGTGCCAGCTCACGAGATGTAGGTCTAGCGTCCTACGAGCAGTACTTC
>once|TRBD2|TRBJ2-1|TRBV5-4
CASSSGTSPNEQFF
TGTGCCAGCAGCAGTGGGACTAGCCCCAATGAGCAGTTCTTC
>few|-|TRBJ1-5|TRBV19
CASSRGENQPQHF
TGTGCCAGTAGCCGGGGGGAAAATCAGCCCCAGCATTTT
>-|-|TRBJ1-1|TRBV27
CASSLRDRNTEAFF
TGTGCCAGCAGTTTACGGGATAGGAACACTGAAGCTTTCTTT
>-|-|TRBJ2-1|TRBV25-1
CASSEPGGGNYNEQFF
TGTGCCAGCAGTGAACCTGGAGGAGGGAACTACAATGAGCAGTTCTTC
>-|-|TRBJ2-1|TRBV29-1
CSVEVGSSWGVYNEQFF
TGCAGCGTTGAGGTCGGCAGCTCCTGGGGGGTCTACAATGAGCAGTTCTTC
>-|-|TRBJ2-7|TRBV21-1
CASSLGLRAYIYEQYF
TGTGCCAGCAGCCTTGGACTCCGAGCATATATCTACGAGCAGTACTTC
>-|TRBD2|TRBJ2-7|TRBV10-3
CAISESRLAGLYEQYF
TGTGCCATCAGTGAGTCCAGACTAGCGGGACTTTACGAGCAGTACTTC
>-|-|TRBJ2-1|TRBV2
CASSHRDSGNEQFF
TGTGCCAGCAGTCACCGGGACTCAGGAAATGAGCAGTTCTTC
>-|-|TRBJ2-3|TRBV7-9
CASSPRGAGSSHTDTQYF
TGTGCCAGCAGTCCTAGGGGTGCGGGGTCCTCCCACACAGATACGCAGTATTTT
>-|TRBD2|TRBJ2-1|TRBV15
CATGSGSSYNEQFF
TGTGCCACCGGCAGCGGGAGCTCCTACAATGAGCAGTTCTTC
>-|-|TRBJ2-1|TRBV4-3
CASSQDMRYEQFF
TGCGCCAGCAGCCAAGATATGCGCTATGAGCAGTTCTTC
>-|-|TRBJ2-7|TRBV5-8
CASKKGSYEQYF
TGTGCCAGCAAGAAGGGGTCCTACGAGCAGTACTTC